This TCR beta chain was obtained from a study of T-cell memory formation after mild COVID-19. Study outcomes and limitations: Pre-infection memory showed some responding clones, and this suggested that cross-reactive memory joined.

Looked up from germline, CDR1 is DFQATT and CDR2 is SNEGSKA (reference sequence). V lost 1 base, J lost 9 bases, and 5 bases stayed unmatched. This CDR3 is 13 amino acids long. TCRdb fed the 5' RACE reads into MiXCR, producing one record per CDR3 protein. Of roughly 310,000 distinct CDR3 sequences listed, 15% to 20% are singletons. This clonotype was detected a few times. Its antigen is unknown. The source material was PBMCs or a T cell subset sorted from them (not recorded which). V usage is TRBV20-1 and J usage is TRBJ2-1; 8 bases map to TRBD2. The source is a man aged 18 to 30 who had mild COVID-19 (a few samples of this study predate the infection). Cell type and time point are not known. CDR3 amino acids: CSARGVSGIEQFF. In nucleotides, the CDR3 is TGCAGTGCTAGAGGGGTTAGCGGGATTGAGCAGTTCTTC.